The sequence of this TCR beta chain was determined in a study of T-cell memory formation after mild COVID-19. TCRdb re-analysed the 5' RACE reads in MiXCR, keeping a single row per CDR3 protein. The sample lists 270,000 or so distinct CDR3 sequences, roughly 17% occurring once. Many counts were recorded for this clonotype. V was pared by 5 bases and J by 10 bases, with 10 bases of the junction left unmatched. The CDR3 is 14 amino acids. The germline gives CDR1 MNHEY, CDR2 SVGEGT. Sequencing was carried out using PBMCs or a T cell subset sorted from them (not recorded which). The chain carries TRBV6-2 or TRBV6-3 and TRBJ2-1; 8 bases fit TRBD2. The origin of this receptor is a young man who had mild COVID-19 (a few samples of this study predate the infection). Cell type and time point are not known. The CDR3: CASSPGLAAGEQFF. The CDR3 nucleotides are TGTGCCAGCAGTCCCGGACTAGCAGCAGGAGAGCAGTTCTTC.